The T cell receptor (beta chain) described here comes from a study of blood T cell repertoires in COVID-19. Original processing notes: Researchers report that nucleated cell counts were estimated from reference gene primer amplification. Using immunoSEQ multiplex PCR, the repertoire was profiled, and TCRdb retains in-frame clones only, with some absent. D and trimming were read from the DNA, whereas the V and J calls and clone size are those reported in that table. The sample lists more than 300,000 clones; more than 75% were seen once. This CDR3 comprises 13 residues. The V end was cut by 11 bases, the J end by 8 bases, with 21 bases between. Germline CDR1 and CDR2: MDHEN and SYDVKM. Participant reports of clinical history set cohort assignment.

The specimen was PBMCs or T cells enriched from blood (not recorded which). V usage is TRBV28 and J usage is TRBJ1-2; no clear D gene. The receptor was derived from a woman between 18 and 30 years old who had recovered from COVID-19. In DNA form, the CDR3 reads TGTGCCGCAGAAGCCGAGGGTTTTTGGGGCTACACCTTC. The encoded protein is CAAEAEGFWGYTF.